A single sample is the source of the 8 T cell receptor beta chains below, sequenced in a study of T cell responses to AZD1222 COVID-19 vaccine. The table came from immunoSEQ multiplex PCR; TCRdb's copy has only in-frame clones and leaves some out. Of around 120,000 clones listed, about 90% are singletons. The specimen was peripheral blood, collected on day 0 of AZD1222 vaccination. All receptors derive from an adult in good health.

The V call is TRBV30, the J call TRBJ2-2; D is possibly TRBD2 (6 bases). Germline CDR1 reads GTSNPN; CDR2 reads SVGIG (reference sequence). The CDR3 runs to 16 residues. The germline V and J ends were trimmed by 4 bases and 1 base, with 16 bases remaining between them. CDR3 bases: TGTGCCTGGAATACTGCCGGGACTTTGAACACCGGGGAGCTGTTTTTT. Its protein product is CAWNTAGTLNTGELFF.

The chain couples TRBV7-9 to TRBJ1-5; D might be TRBD1 (5 bases). The CDR3 runs 16 residues. Trimming removed 3 bases at V and 1 base at J, with 13 bases between. Germline V lookup: CDR1 SEHNR, CDR2 FQNEAQ (reference sequence). The CDR3 spells CASSFGGEGSNQPQHF. DNA of the CDR3: TGTGCCAGCAGCTTCGGGGGGGAAGGAAGCAATCAGCCCCAGCATTTT.

The chain recombines TRBV28 with TRBJ1-2; unclear D gene. The CDR3 consists of 13 residues. Germline V CDR1 and CDR2: MDHEN, SYDVKM. V lost 2 bases, J lost 2 bases, and 6 bases lay in between. CDR3 sequence (DNA): TGTGCCAGCAGTTTAGTTAGGAACTATGGCTACACCTTC. It translates to CASSLVRNYGYTF.

The chain combines TRBV28 with TRBJ2-3; 7 nucleotides line up with TRBD1. The CDR3 has 15 amino acids. V lost 4 bases, J lost 1 base, and 5 bases stayed unmatched. Germline V lookup: CDR1 MDHEN, CDR2 SYDVKM. CDR3 sequence reads: CASSSRQGGTDTQYF. The CDR3 DNA follows: TGTGCCAGCAGTTCCCGACAGGGAGGCACAGATACGCAGTATTTT.

The V and J genes are TRBV5-1 and TRBJ1-1; the D gene is possibly TRBD1 (6 bases). This CDR3 spans 16 amino acids. The germline gives CDR1 SGHRS, CDR2 YFSETQ. V dropped 4 bases and J dropped 5 bases, with 21 bases sitting between them. The CDR3 DNA is TGCGCCAGCAGCGGATCCATTGTCAGGGGAAAAACTGAAGCTTTCTTT. Its protein is CASSGSIVRGKTEAFF.

The chain links TRBV9 to TRBJ2-3, with unresolved D. Looked up from germline, CDR1 is SGDLS and CDR2 is YYNGEE. This CDR3 spans 16 amino acids. Trimming took off 3 bases at V and 4 bases at J, with 18 bases between the two ends. The chain's CDR3 is CASSDTATWQADTQYF. The CDR3 DNA reads TGTGCCAGCAGCGACACAGCAACTTGGCAAGCAGATACGCAGTATTTT. The whole variable domain, filled in from reference TRBV9 and TRBJ2-3, reads DSGVTQTPKHLITATGQRVTLRCSPRSGDLSVYWYQQSLDQGLQFLIQYYNGEERAKGNILERFSAQQFPDLHSELNLSSLELGDSALYFCASSDTATWQADTQYFGPGTRLTVL.

The chain is built from TRBV19 and TRBJ1-3, with D perhaps TRBD1 (5 bases). Between the trimmed V and J ends, which lost 5 bases and 4 bases, there was a span of 12 bases. This CDR3 contains 14 residues. The V gene's germline CDR1 is LNHDA and CDR2 SQIVND (reference sequence). Written as DNA, the CDR3 is TGTGCCAGTAGTGGGACTTTCCGAGGAAACACCATATATTTT. Protein: CASSGTFRGNTIYF.

This clone was recorded only once. The chain links TRBV4-3 to TRBJ2-1; 9 nucleotides match TRBD2. This CDR3 is 17 amino acids long. V dropped 0 bases and J dropped 0; count of bases not matched to a gene: 3. Germline V gene sequence: CDR1 LGHNA, CDR2 YSLEER. CDR3: CASSQDRGRGSYNEQFF. The CDR3 nucleotides read TGCGCCAGCAGCCAAGATCGCGGGAGGGGCTCCTACAATGAGCAGTTCTTC.